One sample yielded the 13 T cell receptor beta chains listed below, sequenced in a study of regulatory T cells in long-lasting Graves disease. The TCR beta library used iRepertoire HTBI primers with Arm-PCR amplification of CDR3. TCRdb analysed the multiplex PCR reads with MiXCR anew, one entry per CDR3 protein. The sample carries roughly 450,000 distinct CDR3 sequences, more than 20% recorded once. Stated time point: persistent/refractory GD, antithyroid drugs over 5 years with positive TRAb. The TCR library was prepared using RNA isolated from PBMCs. Here the sequenced sample was peripheral blood mononuclear cells (PBMCs), taken when the disease was refractory, from a patient treated with antithyroid drugs. The receptors shown here come from a female donor with Graves disease.

This chain joins TRBV20-1 and TRBJ1-1, with D unresolved. CDR1 is DFQATT and CDR2 is SNEGSKA in the germline V gene (reference sequence). Trimming took off 8 bases at V and 3 bases at J, with 25 bases between the two ends. The CDR3 is 16 amino acids. The CDR3 DNA reads TGCAGTCCCCCGCTAGAGGGTTTCGAGGAGGACACTGAAGCTTTCTTT. This codes for CSPPLEGFEEDTEAFF.

This clonotype was picked up many times. This chain uses TRBV11-1 with TRBJ1-2; the D is unclear. The CDR3 has 13 amino acids. V dropped 4 bases and J dropped 1 base, with 7 bases sitting between them. The germline V gene has CDR1 SGHAT and CDR2 FQDESV (reference sequence). The CDR3: CASSYTNNYGYTF. The CDR3 region has the DNA TGTGCCAGCAGCTACACAAATAACTATGGCTACACCTTC.

The chain joins TRBV11-2 to TRBJ2-7; 13 bases line up with TRBD2. Trimming removed 1 base from V and 6 bases from J; junction bases left unmatched: 12. CDR1 and CDR2 (germline): SGHAT, FQNNGV. The CDR3 runs to 18 residues. The CDR3 DNA reads TGTGCCAGCAGCTTAGGTAGGGGGACTAGCGGGACCGATTGCGAGCAGTACTTC. This codes for CASSLGRGTSGTDCEQYF.

This clonotype turned up a few times. This rearrangement joins TRBV4-1 to TRBJ1-1; unclear D gene. The CDR3 is 15 amino acids. With 1 base removed from V and 4 bases from J, the gap between germline ends came to 13 bases. CDR1 is MGHRA and CDR2 is YSYEKL in the germline V gene. The CDR3 loop reads CASSQGATWGTEAFF. DNA for the CDR3: TGCGCCAGCAGCCAAGGTGCTACTTGGGGCACTGAAGCTTTCTTT.

This clonotype has just a few counts. V is TRBV19 and J is TRBJ1-1; no definite D call. V lost 3 bases to trimming and J lost 0 bases, with 20 bases between them. Germline V gene data show CDR1 as LNHDA and CDR2 as SQIVND (reference sequence). The CDR3 sequence is 18 residues long. The CDR3 bases are TGTGCCAGTAGTATTGGCGCCTTCGAGGCTGTCATGAACACTGAAGCTTTCTTT. Translation: CASSIGAFEAVMNTEAFF. Supplemented by reference TRBV19 and TRBJ1-1, the full variable domain reads DGGITQSPKYLFRKEGQNVTLSCEQNLNHDAMYWYRQDPGQGLRLIYYSQIVNDFQKGDIAEGYSVSREKKESFPLTVTSAQKNPTAFYLCASSIGAFEAVMNTEAFFGQGTRLTVV.

Many counts were recorded for this clonotype. The rearrangement links TRBV28 to TRBJ1-2; D not certain. This CDR3 spans 11 amino acids. The germline gives CDR1 MDHEN, CDR2 SYDVKM. V was cut by 5 bases and J by 5 bases, with 6 bases left in between. CDR3 DNA: TGTGCCAGCAGTCCGAAGTATGGCTACACCTTC. Its protein is CASSPKYGYTF.

This clonotype was seen only a few times. The rearrangement uses TRBV20-1 and TRBJ2-7, with a tentative D call TRBD2 (6 bases). V was trimmed by 6 bases and J by 4 bases, leaving 16 bases between them. The CDR3 covers 13 residues. The germline CDR1 and CDR2 sequences are DFQATT and SNEGSKA (reference sequence). The CDR3 spells CSASAGSWYEQYF. DNA of the CDR3: TGCAGTGCCAGTGCCGGGAGTTGGTACGAGCAGTACTTC.

This clonotype was detected many times. The rearrangement links TRBV7-8 to TRBJ2-5, with 11 bases matching TRBD2. V shed 5 bases, J shed 0 bases, and the junction held 11 bases outside the gene matches. CDR1 and CDR2 from the germline V gene are SGHVS and FQNEAQ. The CDR3 runs to 18 residues. The CDR3 here is CASSPNPGLAVNQETQYF. DNA for the CDR3: TGTGCCAGCAGCCCCAATCCGGGACTAGCGGTAAACCAAGAGACCCAGTACTTC.

The chain joins TRBV6-1 to TRBJ1-5, with D uncertain. The V and J ends lost 10 bases and 3 bases respectively, with 16 bases between them. CDR1 MNHNS and CDR2 SASEGT come from the germline V gene. The CDR3 has 14 residues. CDR3 amino acids: CATSGLTNNQPQHF. CDR3 DNA: TGTGCCACCTCAGGACTAACTAACAATCAGCCCCAGCATTTT.

The sample holds a few counts of this clonotype. This CDR3 reads CASSHPGEQYF. CDR3 coding DNA: TGTGCCAGCAGTCACCCAGGAGAGCAGTACTTC. The chain joins TRBV2 to TRBJ2-7; D is uncertain. V dropped 5 bases and J dropped 7 bases, with 9 bases sitting between them. CDR3 length: 11 residues. The V gene's germline CDR1 is SNHLY and CDR2 FYNNEI.

There are many counts of this clonotype. DNA of the CDR3: TGTGCCAGCAGTTACCTAGCGGGAGGGCTCGAGCAGTACTTC. Its translation: CASSYLAGGLEQYF. The chain links TRBV6-5 to TRBJ2-7, with TRBD2 matching 12 bases. The germline CDR1 and CDR2 sequences are MNHEY and SVGAGI. The CDR3 covers 14 residues. The ends lost 2 bases at V and 6 bases at J; junction bases unmatched: 2.

This clonotype was recorded a few times. The chain employs TRBV6-2 or TRBV6-3 and TRBJ1-5, with D unresolved. In germline, CDR1 is MNHEY, CDR2 SVGEGT. V was pared by 4 bases and J by 2 bases, with 12 bases between. This CDR3 comprises 15 residues. In DNA form, the CDR3 reads TGTGCCAGCAGTTTTCGATCAACGGGCAATCAGCCCCAGCATTTT. This encodes CASSFRSTGNQPQHF.

Ten or more counts support this clonotype. V usage is TRBV7-8 and J usage is TRBJ2-5; tentative D call: TRBD2 (6 bases). Germline V gene data show CDR1 as SGHVS and CDR2 as FQNEAQ. Trimming removed 5 bases at V and 1 base at J, with 17 bases between. The CDR3 length is 16 residues. CDR3 DNA: TGTGCCAGCAGCCCCATCCGCGGGGCGCGCCAAGAGACCCAGTACTTC. This gives the protein CASSPIRGARQETQYF.